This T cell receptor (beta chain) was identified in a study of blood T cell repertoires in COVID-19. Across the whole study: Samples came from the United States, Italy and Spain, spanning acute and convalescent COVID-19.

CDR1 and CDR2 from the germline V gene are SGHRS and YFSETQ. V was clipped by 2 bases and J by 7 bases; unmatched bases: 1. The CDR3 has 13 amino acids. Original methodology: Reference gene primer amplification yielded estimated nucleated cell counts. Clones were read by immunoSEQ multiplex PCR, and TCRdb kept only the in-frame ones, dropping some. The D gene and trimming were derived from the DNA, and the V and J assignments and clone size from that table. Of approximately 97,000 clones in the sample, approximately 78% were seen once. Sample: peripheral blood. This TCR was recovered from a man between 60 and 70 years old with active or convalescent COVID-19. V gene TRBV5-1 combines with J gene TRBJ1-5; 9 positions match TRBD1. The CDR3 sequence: CASSLDRGQPQHF. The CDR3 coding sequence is TGCGCCAGCAGCTTAGACAGGGGGCAGCCCCAGCATTTT.